This is a list of T cell receptor beta chains from one sample in a study of CD39 and CD103 CD8 tumor-infiltrating T cells. TCRdb's table, derived via immunoSEQ multiplex PCR, lists solely in-frame clones and lacks some. The data hold over 950 clones, with over 60% observed a single time. The sample comprised CD39- CD103- CD8+ T cells sorted from the tumor. These receptors came from a human donor with ovarian cancer. The CDR3 runs from the conserved cysteine through the conserved F or W. D genes are given only for firm matches. Where a row states a size, it is once, few, many or the class of an expanded clone; other rows omit it.

v_call	j_call	clone_size	d_call	cdr3_aa	cdr3_nt
TRBV19	TRBJ1-5	-	-	CASSPFLMSNQPQHF	TGTGCCAGTAGCCCTTTCCTGATGAGCAATCAGCCCCAGCATTTT
TRBV11-2	TRBJ2-7	-	TRBD1	CASSRKGQGNYEQYF	TGTGCCAGCAGCCGAAAGGGACAGGGGAACTACGAGCAGTACTTC
TRBV27	TRBJ2-1	-	-	CASRIYSLSSYNEQFF	TGTGCCAGCAGGATATACTCGCTGAGCTCCTACAATGAGCAGTTCTTC
TRBV7-3	TRBJ2-5	-	-	CASSEERGAPTWYF	TGTGCCAGCAGCGAAGAGAGAGGGGCCCCAACGTGGTACTTC
TRBV29-1	TRBJ2-2	-	-	CSVVPRDLNTGELFF	TGCAGCGTTGTTCCCAGGGACCTGAACACCGGGGAGCTGTTTTTT
TRBV29-1	TRBJ2-7	few	-	CSVEGAWAGVYEQYF	TGCAGCGTTGAAGGGGCCTGGGCAGGGGTCTACGAGCAGTACTTC
TRBV28	TRBJ2-7	-	TRBD1	CASRYDRASSYEQYF	TGTGCCAGCAGATACGACAGGGCGAGCTCCTACGAGCAGTACTTC
TRBV4-2	TRBJ1-1	few	TRBD1	CASSQRRQGTHTEAFF	TGTGCCAGCAGCCAGCGTAGACAGGGGACCCACACTGAAGCTTTCTTT
TRBV7-9	TRBJ2-3	-	-	CASSLEGDTQYF	TGTGCCAGCAGCTTAGAAGGAGATACGCAGTATTTT
TRBV27	TRBJ2-1	-	-	CASGKLVHEQFF	TGTGCCAGCGGGAAATTAGTACATGAGCAGTTCTTC
TRBV7-3	TRBJ1-1	-	-	CASSPLGGGTEAFF	TGTGCCAGCAGCCCACTAGGGGGAGGGACTGAAGCTTTCTTT
TRBV28	TRBJ2-7	-	TRBD2	CASSYGLAVYEQYF	TGTGCCAGCAGTTACGGACTAGCGGTCTACGAGCAGTACTTC
TRBV9	TRBJ2-3	-	-	CASSQAERSTDTQYF	TGTGCCAGCAGTCAGGCTGAGCGGAGCACAGATACGCAGTATTTT
TRBV4-3	TRBJ2-7	-	-	CASSQTTLGSYEQYF	TGCGCCAGCAGCCAGACGACACTCGGGTCCTACGAGCAGTACTTC
TRBV15	TRBJ2-2	few	-	CATSRTLYTGELFF	TGTGCCACCAGCAGGACACTATACACCGGGGAGCTGTTTTTT
TRBV9	TRBJ1-1	-	-	CASSDRDFTEAFF	TGTGCCAGCAGCGACAGGGATTTTACTGAAGCTTTCTTT
TRBV2	TRBJ2-7	-	-	CASSDRGEQYF	TGTGCCAGCAGTGACCGAGGCGAGCAGTACTTC
TRBV30	TRBJ1-1	-	TRBD1	CAWRGQGGGTEAFF	TGTGCCTGGAGGGGACAGGGGGGGGGCACTGAAGCTTTCTTT
TRBV27	TRBJ2-7	-	-	CASRLGGAGGYEQYF	TGTGCCAGCAGATTGGGGGGGGCAGGCGGCTACGAGCAGTACTTC
TRBV9	TRBJ2-3	-	-	CASSLTPAPGADTQYF	TGTGCCAGCAGCCTCACACCGGCCCCAGGGGCAGATACGCAGTATTTT
TRBV5-1	TRBJ2-4	-	-	CASGETTVVCHIQYF	TGCGCCAGCGGGGAGACGACAGTAGTTTGTCACATTCAGTACTTC
TRBV7-9	TRBJ2-3	-	-	CASSLDTQYF	TGTGCCAGCAGCTTAGATACGCAGTATTTT
TRBV28	TRBJ1-1	-	-	CASSLVSVTEAFF	TGTGCCAGCAGTTTGGTTTCTGTCACTGAAGCTTTCTTT
TRBV9	TRBJ2-7	-	-	CASSVTGTATYEQYF	TGTGCCAGCAGCGTCACCGGGACTGCGACCTACGAGCAGTACTTC
TRBV4-3	TRBJ2-4	-	TRBD2	CASSPWTSAKNIQYF	TGCGCCAGCAGCCCGTGGACTAGCGCCAAAAACATTCAGTACTTC
TRBV7-9	TRBJ2-2	-	-	CASRITTGTNTGELFF	TGTGCCAGCAGAATAACGACAGGAACGAACACCGGGGAGCTGTTTTTT
TRBV18	TRBJ2-1	-	-	CASYPVDSKSNEQFF	TGTGCCAGCTATCCAGTGGATAGTAAGTCCAATGAGCAGTTCTTC
TRBV27	TRBJ2-2	large	-	CASSLGASTGELFF	TGTGCCAGCAGCCTCGGGGCGTCCACCGGGGAGCTGTTTTTT